Listed below are T cell receptor beta chains from one sample, sequenced in a study of shared clonotypes between healthy human individuals. Sequencing used immunoSEQ multiplex PCR; TCRdb keeps in-frame clones, though not all of them. This sample has fewer than 1.8 million clones; 98% to 99% occur once, and the top ten carry about 0.34%. The sample comprised naive CD4+ T cells sorted from blood. These receptor sequences come from a man aged 30-40 years in good health. CDR3s include the opening cysteine and the closing phenylalanine or tryptophan. Fields, in order: D gene, V gene, J gene, clone size, CDR3 DNA, CDR3 protein. A D gene is named only where the DNA matches it firmly. Rows give clone size only sometimes, using once, few, many, or a class for an expanded clone.

TRBD1	TRBV11-2	TRBJ1-2	NA	TGTGCCAGCAGCTCCCACGGGACAGGGGCGATGTGGAAGTATGGCTACACCTTC	CASSSHGTGAMWKYGYTF
NA	TRBV7-9	TRBJ2-7	NA	TGTGCCAGCACCTCCCCCCCGAGCAGGGGAGGATCGTCCTACGAGCAGTACTTC	CASTSPPSRGGSSYEQYF
NA	TRBV25-1	TRBJ2-1	NA	TGTGCCAGCAGTGAGCCCGGGAGCGCGAACAATGAGCAGTTCTTC	CASSEPGSANNEQFF
TRBD2	TRBV4-2	TRBJ2-5	NA	TGTGCCAGCAGCCAAGGAGGACTAGCGGGAGTGGAGACCCAGTACTTC	CASSQGGLAGVETQYF
NA	TRBV29-1	TRBJ2-5	NA	TGCAGCGTAGGTTTTGGAATCGGCCAAGAGACCCAGTACTTC	CSVGFGIGQETQYF
TRBD1	TRBV2	TRBJ1-5	NA	TGTGCCAGCAGTGATCGGACAGGGTCGCAGCCCCAGCATTTT	CASSDRTGSQPQHF
TRBD1	TRBV29-1	TRBJ1-2	NA	TGCAGCGTCCTCCTAGCGGGACAGGGGGCGCGTGGCTACACCTTC	CSVLLAGQGARGYTF
TRBD2	TRBV18	TRBJ2-1	NA	TGTGCCAGCTCACCCTCAGGGGGGACTAGCGGGAGCGGTGAGCAGTTCTTC	CASSPSGGTSGSGEQFF
NA	TRBV5-1	TRBJ2-1	NA	TGCGCCAGCAGCCCGGGGAAGGGCGGGTTAGCTTACAATGAGCAGTTCTTC	CASSPGKGGLAYNEQFF
TRBD1	TRBV5-6	TRBJ1-1	NA	TGTGCCAGCAGCTTGCGTTGGGGACAGAAGAACACTGAAGCTTTCTTT	CASSLRWGQKNTEAFF
NA	TRBV19	TRBJ2-1	once	TGTGCCAGTAGCGGGCCCTCCTACAATGAGCAGTTCTTC	CASSGPSYNEQFF
NA	TRBV6-5	TRBJ2-3	NA	TGTGCCAGCAGTCCAAAATACCGGGACGATACGCAGTATTTT	CASSPKYRDDTQYF
NA	TRBV6-1	TRBJ2-7	NA	TGTGCCAGCAGTGCTATATACGAGCAGTACTTC	CASSAIYEQYF
NA	TRBV7-8	TRBJ2-1	NA	TGTGCCAGCAGCCCCCTAGGAAATGAGCAGTTCTTC	CASSPLGNEQFF
NA	TRBV6-5	TRBJ2-5	once	TGTGCCAGCAGTTATTTCCAGGGCCGGGTGGAGACCCAGTACTTC	CASSYFQGRVETQYF
NA	TRBV5-6	TRBJ2-7	NA	TGTGCCAGCCGCAGGAGCTCCTACGAGCAGTACTTC	CASRRSSYEQYF
NA	TRBV10-3	TRBJ2-2	NA	TGTGCCGTAAGGGACCCGGGTTCGAATACCGGGGAGCTGTTTTTT	CAVRDPGSNTGELFF
NA	TRBV28	TRBJ1-2	NA	TGTGCCAGTTGTGTGGCATTTCACTATGGCTACACCTTC	CASCVAFHYGYTF
TRBD2	TRBV7-2	TRBJ2-7	NA	TGTGCCAGCAGCTTACGGCTAGCGGCCTACGAGCAGTACTTC	CASSLRLAAYEQYF
TRBD2	TRBV10-2	TRBJ2-3	NA	TGCGCCAGCAGGGGACTAGCGCAAGCCACAGATACGCAGTATTTT	CASRGLAQATDTQYF
NA	TRBV5-4	TRBJ2-5	once	TGTGCCAGCAGCACAATGACACCGGCGGTTGAGACCCAGTACTTC	CASSTMTPAVETQYF